This TCR beta chain stems from a study of PD-1 blockade in classical Hodgkin lymphoma. General study results and limits: The study found that TCR diversity rose significantly by C4D1 in CD4+ but not CD8+ cells.

Using immunoSEQ multiplex PCR, the repertoire was profiled, and TCRdb retains in-frame clones only, with some absent. The table has tens of thousands of clones, approximately 90% seen once; the top ten hold about 15%. Regarding this clone: Its target is not known.

Germline V gene sequence: CDR1 ENHRY, CDR2 SYGVKD. The CDR3 length is 15 residues. With 3 bases removed from V and 8 bases from J, the gap between germline ends came to 19 bases. Every patient relapsed after autologous stem cell transplantation, and brentuximab vedotin exposure varied. Under best response, outcomes were complete response, partial response or progressive disease. The gene calls are TRBV10-3 and TRBJ1-2; D is uncertain. The sequencing used peripheral blood mononuclear cells (PBMCs), collected at baseline. This clonotype was obtained from a human donor with classical Hodgkin lymphoma. CDR3 region: CAISDFEGSRRGYTF. For the CDR3, the DNA is TGTGCCATCAGTGATTTTGAGGGTTCACGGCGCGGCTACACCTTC.